What follows are 30 T cell receptor beta chains derived from one specimen sequenced in a study of control samples from healthy donors and cancer patients. Profiling relied on immunoSEQ multiplex PCR, and the TCRdb table lists in-frame clones only, not all of them. The sample lists approximately 90,000 clones; roughly 86% were seen once. Sequences were obtained from blood. All receptors come from a man aged 25 to 45 in good health.

The chain has TRBV6-1 and TRBJ2-1; 11 bases are a match to TRBD2. From germline, CDR1 is MNHNS and CDR2 SASEGT. J lost 8 bases, V lost 3 bases, and 6 bases had no gene match. The CDR3 length is 15 residues. Here the CDR3 DNA reads TGTGCCAGCAGTGATCTAGCGGGGGGCGGGGATGAGCAGTTCTTC. This codes for CASSDLAGGGDEQFF.

The rearrangement uses TRBV5-8 and TRBJ2-7; D not resolved. CDR1 is SGHTS and CDR2 is YDEGEE in the germline V gene. This CDR3 spans 16 amino acids. Deletions cut 2 bases from V and 0 bases from J, with 15 bases between. The CDR3 region is CASSLSGTFSSYEQYV. The CDR3 coding sequence is TGTGCCAGCAGCTTATCGGGCACCTTCAGCTCCTACGAGCAGTACGTC.

The chain combines TRBV27 with TRBJ1-5; TRBD1 might be the D (5 bases). The V gene lost 3 bases and the J gene lost 4 bases, with 10 bases spanning the gap. Germline assignment: CDR1 MNHEY and CDR2 SMNVEV (reference sequence). This CDR3 has 14 amino acids. The DNA for the CDR3 is TGTGCCAGCAGTTTGAACTCAGGGAATCAGCCCCAGCATTTT. It codes for CASSLNSGNQPQHF.

This chain joins TRBV4-1 and TRBJ1-3; D is ambiguous. Germline V CDR1 and CDR2: MGHRA, YSYEKL. Trimming took 0 bases from V and 1 from J, leaving 7 bases between them. The CDR3 sequence is 15 residues long. As DNA, the CDR3 is TGCGCCAGCAGCCAAGAAAGGCTTTCTGGAAACACCATATATTTT. Encoded protein: CASSQERLSGNTIYF.

This clone was observed a single time. CDR3 protein: CASSPGTPGVGYGYTF. The CDR3 DNA reads TGTGCCAGCAGCCCAGGGACCCCAGGCGTAGGATATGGCTACACCTTC. The genes are TRBV5-4 and TRBJ1-2; D is perhaps TRBD1 (5 bases). CDR1 and CDR2 from the germline V gene are SGHNT and YYREEE (reference sequence). The CDR3 length is 16 residues. V gave up 4 bases and J gave up 5 bases, with 21 bases separating them.

The chain couples TRBV9 to TRBJ2-3, with 8 bases identical to TRBD2. Looked up from germline, CDR1 is SGDLS and CDR2 is YYNGEE. This CDR3 contains 14 residues. Trimming cost V 5 bases and J 4 bases; bases outside gene matches: 6. The CDR3 region has the DNA TGTGCCAGCAGTGGGGCGGGGGGACCAGATACGCAGTATTTT. Translation: CASSGAGGPDTQYF.

This chain links TRBV7-6 with TRBJ1-1; D is uncertain. The CDR3 contains 13 residues. Germline V gene sequence: CDR1 SGHVS, CDR2 FNYEAQ. V was trimmed by 3 bases and J by 0 bases, leaving 5 bases between them. CDR3: CASSFQLNTEAFF. The CDR3 DNA follows: TGTGCCAGCAGCTTCCAGTTGAACACTGAAGCTTTCTTT.

The V gene is TRBV11-2, the J gene TRBJ2-7, with 8 bases identical to TRBD2. The length of the CDR3 is 12 residues. With 3 bases clipped from V and 5 bases from J, the junction kept 0 bases outside the gene matches. From germline, CDR1 is SGHAT and CDR2 FQNNGV. The CDR3 reads CASSFGRDEQYV. CDR3 in DNA: TGTGCCAGCAGCTTCGGGAGGGACGAGCAGTACGTC.

The chain carries TRBV30 and TRBJ1-6; D gene unclear. Germline lookup yields CDR1 GTSNPN and CDR2 SVGIG (reference sequence). The CDR3 is 13 amino acids. V lost 4 bases and J lost 10, with 14 bases in between. The CDR3 DNA is TGTGCCTGGACGCTGGATATAAGCTCACCCCTCCACTTT. It encodes CAWTLDISSPLHF.

This rearrangement joins TRBV10-3 to TRBJ1-2; TRBD1 is a possible D gene (5 bases). V gave up 2 bases and J gave up 3 bases, with 7 bases separating them. Germline-derived CDR1 and CDR2 are ENHRY and SYGVKD. The CDR3 runs to 13 residues. The CDR3 nucleotides are TGTGCCATCAGTGAGGAGGGGCACTATGGCTACACCTTC. It specifies CAISEEGHYGYTF.

The rearrangement uses TRBV7-6 and TRBJ2-3, with D possibly matching TRBD2 (7 bases). The CDR3 runs to 13 residues. The germline gives CDR1 SGHVS, CDR2 FNYEAQ. V shed 8 bases and J shed 3 bases, with 12 bases lying between them. CDR3 protein: CASQGGETDTQYF. CDR3 nucleotide sequence: TGTGCCAGCCAAGGGGGGGAGACAGATACGCAGTATTTT.

The chain has TRBV4-2 and TRBJ1-2; 7 positions match TRBD1. The CDR3 is made up of 16 amino acids. The germline CDR1 and CDR2 sequences are LGHNA and YNFKEQ. The trim removed 0 bases at V and 5 bases at J, leaving 9 bases unmatched. The CDR3 DNA is TGTGCCAGCAGCCAAGATATAGCAGGGGGGGTTTATGGCTACACCTTC. Translating it yields CASSQDIAGGVYGYTF.

This rearrangement joins TRBV6-6 to TRBJ2-2; 8 bases match TRBD2. J lost 5 bases, V lost 8 bases, and 10 bases had no gene match. Germline values: CDR1 MNHNY, CDR2 SVGAGI (reference sequence). The CDR3 runs 15 residues. This CDR3 is CASQDSGGLTGELFF. The CDR3 nucleotides read TGTGCCAGCCAGGACAGCGGGGGATTGACCGGGGAGCTGTTTTTT.

The chain uses TRBV6-4 and TRBJ2-1, with D perhaps matching TRBD2 (7 bases). Germline CDR1 reads MRHNA; CDR2 reads SNTAGT. The CDR3 spans 16 residues. The V end was cut by 5 bases, the J end by 5 bases, with 19 bases between. CDR3 sequence (DNA): TGTGCCAGCAGTCTACGTGGGGGGGGCTTCAACAATGAGCAGTTCTTC. This sequence encodes CASSLRGGGFNNEQFF.

The chain uses TRBV6-5 and TRBJ2-1; D tentatively fits TRBD1 or TRBD2 (5 bases each). Trimming took off 8 bases at V and 7 bases at J, with 21 bases between the two ends. From germline, CDR1 is MNHEY and CDR2 SVGAGI. The CDR3 length is 15 residues. CDR3 DNA sequence: TGTGCCAGCGTTTCTGGGGGATGGTTGGGGAATGAGCAGTTCTTC. This sequence encodes CASVSGGWLGNEQFF.

The chain has TRBV7-9 and TRBJ2-2, with D perhaps TRBD2 (6 bases). CDR1 SEHNR and CDR2 FQNEAQ come from the germline V gene (reference sequence). Deletions cut 3 bases from V and 5 bases from J, with 7 bases between. The CDR3 spans 13 residues. CDR3 nucleotide sequence: TGTGCCAGCAGCTTCGCGGGGACCGGGGAGCTGTTTTTT. The encoded protein is CASSFAGTGELFF. Filled out from reference TRBV7-9 and TRBJ2-2, the complete variable domain reads DTGVSQNPRHKITKRGQNVTFRCDPISEHNRLYWYRQTLGQGPEFLTYFQNEAQLEKSRLLSDRFSAERPKGSFSTLEIQRTEQGDSAMYLCASSFAGTGELFFGEGSRLTVL.

V and J are TRBV27 and TRBJ1-6; D is unresolved. The CDR3 totals 14 residues. The germline gives CDR1 MNHEY, CDR2 SMNVEV (reference sequence). V shed 5 bases and J shed 3 bases, with 8 bases lying between them. CDR3 DNA sequence: TGTGCCAGCAGTCCGCCCGGCTATAATTCACCCCTCCACTTT. Translated, it gives CASSPPGYNSPLHF.

The chain joins TRBV11-2 to TRBJ2-4; 10 bases match TRBD2. With V trimmed by 5 bases and J by 2 bases, 6 bases remained unmatched. The CDR3 consists of 16 residues. Germline V lookup: CDR1 SGHAT, CDR2 FQNNGV. CDR3 DNA sequence: TGTGCCAGCAGCAACCGGACTAGCGGTCCCAAAAACATTCAGTACTTC. It specifies CASSNRTSGPKNIQYF.

The chain couples TRBV5-4 to TRBJ1-1, with D unclear. The CDR3 extends over 15 amino acids. Germline values: CDR1 SGHNT, CDR2 YYREEE (reference sequence). V was cut by 0 bases and J by 3 bases, with 12 bases left in between. CDR3 protein: CASSLVSGWDTEAFF. The CDR3 region has the DNA TGTGCCAGCAGCTTGGTTTCAGGTTGGGACACTGAAGCTTTCTTT. The full variable domain, its missing parts supplied by reference TRBV5-4 and TRBJ1-1, is ETGVTQSPTHLIKTRGQQVTLRCSSQSGHNTVSWYQQALGQGPQFIFQYYREEENGRGNFPPRFSGLQFPNYSSELNVNALELDDSALYLCASSLVSGWDTEAFFGQGTRLTVV.

V is TRBV27 and J is TRBJ2-7; D uncertain. Germline V gene lookup returns CDR1 MNHEY and CDR2 SMNVEV (reference sequence). Deletions cut 4 bases from V and 5 bases from J, with 18 bases between. The CDR3 contains 15 residues. The DNA for the CDR3 is TGTGCCAGCAGTTCGAGGACCGGGCTTTTTGACGAGCAGTACGTC. Its protein product is CASSSRTGLFDEQYV.

This rearrangement joins TRBV15 to TRBJ1-3, with D unclear. This CDR3 comprises 14 residues. Germline CDR1 is LNHNV and CDR2 is YYDKDF (reference sequence). V was clipped by 3 bases and J by 2 bases, with 8 bases between them. The CDR3 loop reads CATSSLRAGNTIYF. The CDR3 DNA follows: TGTGCCACCAGCAGCCTACGAGCTGGAAACACCATATATTTT.

This clone occurred once. The rearrangement uses TRBV2 and TRBJ2-5; D is tentatively TRBD1 or TRBD2 (6 bases each). Trimming removed 8 bases from V and 4 bases from J, with 17 bases in between. The V gene's germline CDR1 is SNHLY and CDR2 FYNNEI. The CDR3 extends over 14 amino acids. CDR3 in DNA: TGTGCCAGCTCCCCGGGGGCTGGAGGAGAGACCCAGTACTTC. Translation: CASSPGAGGETQYF.

J is TRBJ2-7 and V is TRBV4-2; D unresolved. Germline loops: CDR1 LGHNA, CDR2 YNFKEQ. The CDR3 length is 19 residues. The germline V and J ends were trimmed by 0 bases and 0 bases, with 21 bases remaining between them. The DNA of the CDR3 is TGTGCCAGCAGCCAAGAGTTCAACACAGTGGGGAAAAGCTCCTACGAGCAGTACTTC. Its translation: CASSQEFNTVGKSSYEQYF.

The gene calls are TRBV5-1 and TRBJ2-1, with TRBD2 matching 7 bases. Losses at the gene ends were 4 bases for V and 7 bases for J; bases not matched to a gene: 8. CDR1 is SGHRS, CDR2 YFSETQ, per germline. The CDR3 spans 14 residues. CDR3 in DNA: TGCGCCAGCAGCCTGGAAGCACTAGCGAATGAGCAGTTCTTC. It yields the protein CASSLEALANEQFF.

This chain joins TRBV6-6 and TRBJ2-5, with unresolved D. CDR1 is MNHNY and CDR2 is SVGAGI in the germline V gene (reference sequence). The CDR3 contains 13 residues. V was trimmed by 7 bases and J by 5 bases, leaving 14 bases between them. The CDR3 is CASTNGVPETQYF. In DNA form, the CDR3 reads TGTGCCAGCACCAATGGAGTTCCGGAGACCCAGTACTTC.

The V gene is TRBV27, the J gene TRBJ2-6, with D perhaps TRBD2 (7 bases). The V end lost 1 base, the J end lost 0 bases, and 13 bases lay between the germline ends. CDR1 and CDR2 from the germline V gene are MNHEY and SMNVEV (reference sequence). This CDR3 comprises 18 residues. DNA of the CDR3: TGTGCCAGCAGTTTATATGACGGGGGGCACTCTGGGGCCAACGTCCTGACTTTC. This codes for CASSLYDGGHSGANVLTF.

The sample holds one count of this clone. The J gene is TRBJ1-2, the V gene TRBV4-1; D ambiguous. Germline CDR1 is MGHRA and CDR2 is YSYEKL. V dropped 2 bases and J dropped 8 bases, with 9 bases sitting between them. This CDR3 contains 12 residues. In DNA, the CDR3 is TGCGCCAGCAGCCAACTAGGTGGAGGCTACACCTTC. Its protein is CASSQLGGGYTF.

The V call is TRBV19, the J call TRBJ2-1; 8 bases map to TRBD2. Germline CDR1 reads LNHDA; CDR2 reads SQIVND (reference sequence). The V gene end was trimmed by 7 bases and the J gene end by 6 bases; junction bases not matched to a gene: 8. The length of the CDR3 is 14 residues. The CDR3 sequence: CASTAGGAGNEQFF. The CDR3 coding sequence is TGTGCCAGTACTGCCGGGGGGGCGGGCAATGAGCAGTTCTTC. Supplemented by reference TRBV19 and TRBJ2-1, the full variable domain reads DGGITQSPKYLFRKEGQNVTLSCEQNLNHDAMYWYRQDPGQGLRLIYYSQIVNDFQKGDIAEGYSVSREKKESFPLTVTSAQKNPTAFYLCASTAGGAGNEQFFGPGTRLTVL.

V gene TRBV15 combines with J gene TRBJ1-2, with TRBD1 as a possible D gene (6 bases). V lost 4 bases and J lost 5, with 17 bases in between. CDR1 LNHNV and CDR2 YYDKDF come from the germline V gene (reference sequence). This CDR3 is 15 amino acids long. The CDR3 reads CATSTTGQPFYGYTF. In DNA form, the CDR3 reads TGTGCCACCAGCACAACCGGACAGCCTTTTTATGGCTACACCTTC.

The CDR3 sequence: CASRQGQLNTEAFF. The DNA for the CDR3 is TGCGCCAGCAGGCAAGGACAGCTGAACACTGAAGCTTTCTTT. The V and J genes are TRBV5-1 and TRBJ1-1; weak D call: TRBD1 (6 bases). CDR1 is SGHRS and CDR2 is YFSETQ in the germline V gene. V lost 5 bases, J lost 0 bases, and 11 bases lay in between. This CDR3 spans 14 amino acids.